The 31 T cell receptor beta chains below all came from one sample that was sequenced in a study of glioma-infiltrating T cells after dendritic cell vaccination. This table comes from immunoSEQ multiplex PCR, and its TCRdb copy is limited to in-frame clones, with some not included. The sample has 95,000 to 110,000 clones, 81% seen once; the top ten hold about an eighth. The sample was blood, taken before dendritic cell vaccination. The receptors come from a human donor with glioblastoma.

The V gene is TRBV2, the J gene TRBJ2-2; TRBD2 matches at 9 bases. This CDR3 contains 16 residues. J gave up 1 base and V 7 bases, and 7 bases lay outside the gene matches. In germline, CDR1 is SNHLY, CDR2 FYNNEI. The CDR3, as DNA: TGTGCCAGCATGGTTCTAGCGGGGCTGAACACCGGGGAGCTGTTTTTT. This translates into CASMVLAGLNTGELFF.

The rearrangement links TRBV10-2 to TRBJ1-3; the D gene is possibly TRBD1 (6 bases). The CDR3 consists of 13 residues. Germline loops: CDR1 WSHSY, CDR2 SAAADI. V was pared by 8 bases and J by 9 bases, with 17 bases between. The CDR3 DNA reads as TGCGCCAGCCAGGAGACAGGCCTAGGCACCATATATTTT. Translating it yields CASQETGLGTIYF.

The chain is built from TRBV4-1 and TRBJ2-2; perhaps TRBD1 as D (5 bases). Trimming cost V 6 bases and J 6 bases, with 14 bases left between them. Germline CDR1 is MGHRA and CDR2 is YSYEKL. This CDR3 has 14 residues. The CDR3 DNA reads TGCGCCAGCAGATCAGGGCCGTCACCCGGGGAGCTGTTTTTT. Amino acid sequence: CASRSGPSPGELFF.

The chain employs TRBV10-3 and TRBJ1-2, with a tentative D call TRBD1 (6 bases). The V and J ends lost 4 bases and 6 bases respectively, with 21 bases between them. Germline loops: CDR1 ENHRY, CDR2 SYGVKD. This CDR3 contains 16 residues. In DNA form, the CDR3 reads TGTGCCATCAGTGCTTCTCCCGCGACAGGTGAGGATGGCTACACCTTC. It is translated as CAISASPATGEDGYTF.

V is TRBV7-2 and J is TRBJ1-2, with 8 bases fitting TRBD1. This CDR3 comprises 14 residues. Germline assignment: CDR1 SGHTA and CDR2 FQGNSA. V shed 2 bases and J 7 bases; nucleotides not matched to a gene: 6. The chain's CDR3 is CASSLWTGNRGYTF. The CDR3 DNA is TGTGCCAGCAGCTTATGGACAGGGAATCGTGGCTACACCTTC.

This chain uses TRBV5-1 with TRBJ2-2, with 7 bases matching TRBD1. Germline V CDR1 and CDR2: SGHRS, YFSETQ. Trimming cost V 2 bases and J 8 bases; bases outside gene matches: 6. The length of the CDR3 is 14 residues. CDR3 bases: TGCGCCAGCAGCTTAGACAGGGCGGAAGGGGAGCTGTTTTTT. Its translation is CASSLDRAEGELFF.

V is TRBV5-1 and J is TRBJ2-1, with D possibly being TRBD1 (6 bases). V dropped 4 bases and J dropped 8 bases, with 22 bases sitting between them. The CDR3 runs 16 residues. The germline V gene encodes CDR1 SGHRS and CDR2 YFSETQ. The CDR3 sequence is CASSASSVGASDEQFF. CDR3 sequence (DNA): TGCGCCAGCAGCGCAAGTTCAGTGGGGGCCAGTGATGAGCAGTTCTTC.

CDR3 sequence: CASSILRLTGNTIYF. The CDR3 bases are TGTGCCAGTAGTATCCTGCGACTTACTGGAAACACCATATATTTT. The chain links TRBV19 to TRBJ1-3, with D unresolved. CDR1 and CDR2 (germline): LNHDA, SQIVND (reference sequence). This CDR3 contains 15 residues. Trimming took 3 bases from V and 2 from J, leaving 11 bases between them. The full variable domain, completed using reference TRBV19 and TRBJ1-3, is DGGITQSPKYLFRKEGQNVTLSCEQNLNHDAMYWYRQDPGQGLRLIYYSQIVNDFQKGDIAEGYSVSREKKESFPLTVTSAQKNPTAFYLCASSILRLTGNTIYFGEGSWLTVV.

V gene TRBV27 combines with J gene TRBJ1-5; D is unclear. CDR1 and CDR2 from the germline V gene are MNHEY and SMNVEV (reference sequence). This CDR3 contains 14 residues. V lost 2 bases and J lost 2, with 7 bases in between. The chain's CDR3 is CASSLNQGNQPQHF. As DNA, the CDR3 is TGTGCCAGCAGTTTAAACCAGGGCAATCAGCCCCAGCATTTT.

The chain carries TRBV7-9 and TRBJ2-2, with 11 nucleotides matching TRBD2. The CDR3 is made up of 16 amino acids. Germline V CDR1 and CDR2: SEHNR, FQNEAQ (reference sequence). V lost 4 bases and J lost 4; bases outside the gene matches: 5. CDR3 coding DNA: TGTGCCAGCAGCTCTCTAGCGGGGGGCTCCACCGGGGAGCTGTTTTTT. Translated: CASSSLAGGSTGELFF.

The chain recombines TRBV7-9 with TRBJ2-1; TRBD1 matches at 8 bases. Germline-derived CDR1 and CDR2 are SEHNR and FQNEAQ (reference sequence). This CDR3 spans 15 amino acids. Losses at the gene ends were 5 bases for V and 6 bases for J; bases not matched to a gene: 9. The CDR3 DNA is TGTGCCAGCAGCCCCAGGGGGCGATTTGTCAATGAGCAGTTCTTC. Translated: CASSPRGRFVNEQFF.

The chain uses TRBV5-1 and TRBJ1-2; a possible D gene is TRBD1 (5 bases). The CDR3 has 18 amino acids. V gave up 0 bases and J gave up 3 bases, with 21 bases separating them. Looked up from germline, CDR1 is SGHRS and CDR2 is YFSETQ. CDR3 DNA sequence: TGCGCCAGCAGCTTGGGACTCCAGGGACTCCAGTATTACTATGGCTACACCTTC. Its translation is CASSLGLQGLQYYYGYTF.

The CDR3 DNA reads as TGCGCCAGCAGTTTTTCTAGCGGGGGCTACGAGCAGTACTTC. This codes for CASSFSSGGYEQYF. The rearrangement joins TRBV5-1 to TRBJ2-7, with 10 bases identical to TRBD2. J was trimmed by 3 bases and V by 5 bases; bases with no gene match: 5. Germline V gives CDR1 SGHRS, CDR2 YFSETQ. The CDR3 runs 14 residues.

V usage is TRBV7-2 and J usage is TRBJ2-7; D is possibly TRBD1 (6 bases). The CDR3 has 17 amino acids. The germline V gene has CDR1 SGHTA and CDR2 FQGNSA. V lost 1 base and J lost 2, with 18 bases in between. The CDR3 DNA sequence: TGTGCCAGCAGCTTAGGGATGGAACAGGGCCTACCCTACGAGCAGTACTTC. Protein sequence: CASSLGMEQGLPYEQYF.

This chain joins TRBV10-3 and TRBJ2-6; 7 nucleotides line up with TRBD1. V shed 6 bases and J 0 bases; nucleotides not matched to a gene: 8. The CDR3 runs 17 residues. In germline, CDR1 is ENHRY, CDR2 SYGVKD. The CDR3 protein is CAISERTGDSGANVLTF. DNA of the CDR3: TGTGCCATCAGCGAACGGACAGGAGACTCTGGGGCCAACGTCCTGACTTTC.

Comment on this clone: Different DNA sequences within this sample yield the same CDR3. This rearrangement joins TRBV2 to TRBJ2-3; weak D call: TRBD2 (6 bases). In germline, CDR1 is SNHLY, CDR2 FYNNEI. The CDR3 length is 14 residues. V shed 10 bases and J shed 2 bases, with 16 bases lying between them. The CDR3 DNA reads as TGTGCCACTGCGGAGGCGGGGTTCACAGATACGCAGTATTTT. Residues: CATAEAGFTDTQYF.

This clone has only a few counts. The chain has TRBV29-1 and TRBJ1-2; 8 bases agree with TRBD1. The germline gives CDR1 SQVTM, CDR2 ANQGSEA. This CDR3 comprises 12 residues. V was pared by 7 bases and J by 4 bases, with 5 bases of the junction left unmatched. CDR3 protein: CSAVDRAYGYTF. In nucleotides, the CDR3 is TGCAGCGCCGTGGACAGGGCCTATGGCTACACCTTC.

To note about this clone: At one end, the junction sequence differs from germline, possibly due to a read error. This rearrangement joins TRBV5-4 to TRBJ1-2; 9 bases agree with TRBD1. CDR3 size: 12 residues. Germline V gene sequence: CDR1 SGHNT, CDR2 YYREEE (reference sequence). The CDR3 DNA follows: TGTGCCAGCAGCTGGGGGACAGGGCCCGTTTGCTTC. Encoded protein: CASSWGTGPVCF.

This clone appeared a few times. DNA of the CDR3: TGTGCCACCACTAGCGGGCCGGTGGAGACCCAGTACTTC. It translates to CATTSGPVETQYF. This chain joins TRBV19 and TRBJ2-5; 9 bases are a match to TRBD2. The ends lost 10 bases at V and 5 bases at J; junction bases unmatched: 8. CDR3 length: 13 amino acids. Germline lookup yields CDR1 LNHDA and CDR2 SQIVND (reference sequence).

The chain couples TRBV7-9 to TRBJ1-3; tentatively, D is TRBD1 (6 bases). Germline CDR1 and CDR2: SEHNR and FQNEAQ (reference sequence). The CDR3 loop spans 16 amino acids. Deletions cut 5 bases from V and 2 bases from J, with 16 bases between. The CDR3 loop is CASSIYSGTTGNTIYF. The CDR3 region has the DNA TGTGCCAGCAGCATATACTCCGGGACAACTGGAAACACCATATATTTT.

This clone was detected a few times. The chain links TRBV5-5 to TRBJ2-1; TRBD2 matches at 13 bases. The CDR3 sequence is 16 residues long. Looked up from germline, CDR1 is SGHKS and CDR2 is YYEKEE (reference sequence). V lost 3 bases and J lost 9; bases outside the gene matches: 9. CDR3 bases: TGTGCCAGCAGCTGGCGGGGACTAGCGGGGACAGTTGAGCAGTTCTTC. Translating it yields CASSWRGLAGTVEQFF.

The chain combines TRBV29-1 with TRBJ2-1; tentative D call: TRBD2 (6 bases). Germline loops: CDR1 SQVTM, CDR2 ANQGSEA. The CDR3 is 15 amino acids. V was clipped by 1 base and J by 4 bases, with 14 bases between them. The CDR3 nucleotides read TGCAGCGTTGAAGCCGTAGCGGAGGCTTACAATGAGCAGTTCTTC. Its protein product is CSVEAVAEAYNEQFF.

The genes are TRBV5-6 and TRBJ2-5, with D unresolved. Germline V lookup: CDR1 SGHDT, CDR2 YYEEEE. The V gene lost 0 bases and the J gene lost 5 bases, with 14 bases spanning the gap. There are 15 residues in the CDR3. The CDR3 protein is CASSLARLPWETQYF. The DNA of the CDR3 is TGTGCCAGCAGCTTGGCCAGGCTCCCCTGGGAGACCCAGTACTTC.

The gene calls are TRBV4-1 and TRBJ2-3, with 11 bases fitting TRBD2. There are 17 residues in the CDR3. Germline values: CDR1 MGHRA, CDR2 YSYEKL. J gave up 4 bases and V 1 base, and 7 bases lay outside the gene matches. CDR3 coding DNA: TGCGCCAGCAGCCAAGGGGTCTCTAGCGGGGGGCCAGATACGCAGTATTTT. This sequence encodes CASSQGVSSGGPDTQYF.

This rearrangement joins TRBV5-1 to TRBJ2-7, with TRBD2 matching 8 bases. The CDR3 runs 14 residues. CDR1 and CDR2 from the germline V gene are SGHRS and YFSETQ. With V trimmed by 3 bases and J by 0 bases, 2 bases remained unmatched. The CDR3 protein is CASSSGGSSYEQYF. The DNA of the CDR3 is TGCGCCAGCAGCTCGGGGGGGAGCTCCTACGAGCAGTACTTC. Variable domain in full (rest from reference TRBV5-1 and TRBJ2-7): KAGVTQTPRYLIKTRGQQVTLSCSPISGHRSVSWYQQTPGQGLQFLFEYFSETQRNKGNFPGRFSGRQFSNSRSEMNVSTLELGDSALYLCASSSGGSSYEQYFGPGTRLTVT.

The rearrangement uses TRBV27 and TRBJ2-3, with 7 bases lining up with TRBD2. With V trimmed by 5 bases and J by 2 bases, 10 bases remained unmatched. Germline assignment: CDR1 MNHEY and CDR2 SMNVEV (reference sequence). The CDR3 runs 16 residues. The chain's CDR3 is CASSALGRGTTDTQYF. The CDR3 DNA follows: TGTGCCAGCAGTGCCTTGGGGCGGGGGACCACAGATACGCAGTATTTT.

The V call is TRBV5-6, the J call TRBJ2-3; D not certain. The CDR3 contains 12 residues. The V end lost 3 bases, the J end lost 2 bases, and 4 bases lay between the germline ends. The V gene's germline CDR1 is SGHDT and CDR2 YYEEEE. DNA of the CDR3: TGTGCCAGCAGCTATCACACAGATACGCAGTATTTT. It translates to CASSYHTDTQYF.

The sample holds one count of this clone. This CDR3 is CASSYQPTGDNEQFF. The CDR3 DNA sequence: TGTGCCAGCAGTTACCAACCGACAGGGGACAATGAGCAGTTCTTC. This sequence joins TRBV6-5 and TRBJ2-1; 8 bases are a match to TRBD1. Germline values: CDR1 MNHEY, CDR2 SVGAGI. V gave up 2 bases and J gave up 5 bases; unmatched junction bases: 5. There are 15 residues in the CDR3.

The gene calls are TRBV5-1 and TRBJ1-1, with TRBD1 matching over 8 bases. The CDR3 consists of 14 residues. CDR1 is SGHRS, CDR2 YFSETQ, per germline. Trimming removed 4 bases from V and 2 bases from J; junction bases left unmatched: 4. The CDR3 loop reads CASSKGQENTEAFF. CDR3 sequence (DNA): TGCGCCAGCAGCAAGGGACAGGAAAACACTGAAGCTTTCTTT. Based on the CDR3 plus reference TRBV5-1 and TRBJ1-1, the full variable domain is KAGVTQTPRYLIKTRGQQVTLSCSPISGHRSVSWYQQTPGQGLQFLFEYFSETQRNKGNFPGRFSGRQFSNSRSEMNVSTLELGDSALYLCASSKGQENTEAFFGQGTRLTVV.

The rearrangement uses TRBV7-2 and TRBJ2-1; the match to TRBD2 covers 9 bases. Germline loops: CDR1 SGHTA, CDR2 FQGNSA. The CDR3 extends over 15 amino acids. Trimming at V came to 0 bases and at J to 4 bases, leaving 1 base not matched to a gene. The CDR3 is CASSLASGGYNEQFF. For the CDR3, the DNA is TGTGCCAGCAGCTTAGCTAGCGGGGGTTACAATGAGCAGTTCTTC.

The genes are TRBV7-9 and TRBJ1-6; no clear D gene. CDR1 SEHNR and CDR2 FQNEAQ come from the germline V gene (reference sequence). V lost 1 base and J lost 7, with 11 bases in between. The CDR3 runs 15 residues. CDR3 nucleotides: TGTGCCAGCAGCTTAGGAGGAGATGGGAATTCACCCCTCCACTTT. Its protein product is CASSLGGDGNSPLHF.